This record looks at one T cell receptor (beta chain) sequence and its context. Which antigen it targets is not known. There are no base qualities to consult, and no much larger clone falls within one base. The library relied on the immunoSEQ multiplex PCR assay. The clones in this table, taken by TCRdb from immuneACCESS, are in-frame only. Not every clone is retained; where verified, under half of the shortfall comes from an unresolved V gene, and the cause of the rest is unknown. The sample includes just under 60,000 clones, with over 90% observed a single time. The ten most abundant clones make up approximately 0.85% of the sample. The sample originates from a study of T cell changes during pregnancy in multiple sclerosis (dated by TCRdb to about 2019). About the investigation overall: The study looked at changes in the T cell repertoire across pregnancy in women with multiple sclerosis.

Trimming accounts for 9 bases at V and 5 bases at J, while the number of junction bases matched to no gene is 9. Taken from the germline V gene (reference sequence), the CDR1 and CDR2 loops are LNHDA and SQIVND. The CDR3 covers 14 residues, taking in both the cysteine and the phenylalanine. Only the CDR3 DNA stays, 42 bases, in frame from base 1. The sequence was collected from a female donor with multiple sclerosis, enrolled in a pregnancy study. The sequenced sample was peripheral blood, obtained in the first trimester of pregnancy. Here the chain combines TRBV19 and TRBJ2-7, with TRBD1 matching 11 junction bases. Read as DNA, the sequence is TGTGCCAGGAGACGGGGACAGGGGGATCACGAGCAGTACTTC. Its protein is CARRRGQGDHEQYF.